This T cell receptor (beta chain) was identified during a study of cytomegalovirus exposure and HLA in healthy donors. V lost 1 base to trimming and J lost 5 bases, with 18 bases between them. CDR1 is GTSNPN, CDR2 SVGIG, per germline (reference sequence). The CDR3 consists of 15 residues. PCR amplification relied on 60 Vbeta primers (plus 13 Jbeta primers). The table came from immunoSEQ multiplex PCR; TCRdb's copy has only in-frame clones and leaves some out. The sample holds some 160,000 clones, approximately 84% seen once. The chain links TRBV30 to TRBJ2-7, with D tentatively TRBD1 (6 bases). This clonotype was obtained from a man in his forties or fifties in good health and CMV-seropositive. Sequenced material: PBMCs. CDR3 residues: CAWSAGQSSRDEQYF. The CDR3 DNA is TGTGCCTGGAGTGCCGGACAGTCCTCGCGGGACGAGCAGTACTTC. Based on the CDR3 plus reference TRBV30 and TRBJ2-7, the full variable domain is SQTIHQWPATLVQPVGSPLSLECTVEGTSNPNLYWYRQAAGRGLQLLFYSVGIGQISSEVPQNLSASRPQDRQFILSSKKLLLSDSGFYLCAWSAGQSSRDEQYFGPGTRLTVT.